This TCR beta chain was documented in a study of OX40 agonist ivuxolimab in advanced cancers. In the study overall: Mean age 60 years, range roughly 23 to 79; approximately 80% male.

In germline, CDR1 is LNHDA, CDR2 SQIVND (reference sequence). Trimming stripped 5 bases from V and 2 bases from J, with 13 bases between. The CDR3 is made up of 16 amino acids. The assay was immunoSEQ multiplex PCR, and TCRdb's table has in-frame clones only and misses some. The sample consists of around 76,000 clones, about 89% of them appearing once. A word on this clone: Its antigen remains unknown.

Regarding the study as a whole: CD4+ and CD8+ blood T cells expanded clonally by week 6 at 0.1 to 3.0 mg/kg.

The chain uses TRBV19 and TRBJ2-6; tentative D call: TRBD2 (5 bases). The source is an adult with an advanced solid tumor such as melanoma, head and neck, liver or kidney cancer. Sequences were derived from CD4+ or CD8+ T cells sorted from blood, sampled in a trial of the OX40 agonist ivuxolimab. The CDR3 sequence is CASSALLGTGANVLTF. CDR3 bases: TGTGCCAGTAGTGCGTTACTAGGGACTGGGGCCAACGTCCTGACTTTC.